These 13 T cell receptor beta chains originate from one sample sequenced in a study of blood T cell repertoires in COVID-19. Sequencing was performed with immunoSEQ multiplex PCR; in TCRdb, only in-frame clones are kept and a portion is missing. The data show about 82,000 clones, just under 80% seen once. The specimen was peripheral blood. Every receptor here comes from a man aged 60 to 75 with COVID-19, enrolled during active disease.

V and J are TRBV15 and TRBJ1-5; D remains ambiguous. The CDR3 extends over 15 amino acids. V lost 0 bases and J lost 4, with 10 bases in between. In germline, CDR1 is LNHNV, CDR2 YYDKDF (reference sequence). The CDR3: CATSRDDISNQPQHF. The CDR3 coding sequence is TGTGCCACCAGCAGAGATGACATATCAAATCAGCCCCAGCATTTT.

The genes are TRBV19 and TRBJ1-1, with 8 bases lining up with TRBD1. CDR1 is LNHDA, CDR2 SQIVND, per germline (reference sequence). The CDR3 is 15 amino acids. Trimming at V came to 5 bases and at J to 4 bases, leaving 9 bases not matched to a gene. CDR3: CASSADRGAGTEAFF. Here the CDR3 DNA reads TGTGCCAGTAGTGCCGACAGGGGAGCAGGCACTGAAGCTTTCTTT.

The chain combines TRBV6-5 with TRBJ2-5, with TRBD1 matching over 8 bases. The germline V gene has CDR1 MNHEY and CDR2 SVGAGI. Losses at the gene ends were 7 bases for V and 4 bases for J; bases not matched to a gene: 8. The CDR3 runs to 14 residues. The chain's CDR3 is CASNLDRGLETQYF. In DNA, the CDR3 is TGTGCCAGCAACCTCGACAGGGGATTAGAGACCCAGTACTTC.

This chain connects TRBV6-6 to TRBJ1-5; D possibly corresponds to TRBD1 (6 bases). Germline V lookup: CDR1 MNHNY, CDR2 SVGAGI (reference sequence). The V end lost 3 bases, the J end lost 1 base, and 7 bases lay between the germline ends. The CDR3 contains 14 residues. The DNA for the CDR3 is TGTGCCAGCAGTTATGGACAGAGCAATCAGCCCCAGCATTTT. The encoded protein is CASSYGQSNQPQHF.

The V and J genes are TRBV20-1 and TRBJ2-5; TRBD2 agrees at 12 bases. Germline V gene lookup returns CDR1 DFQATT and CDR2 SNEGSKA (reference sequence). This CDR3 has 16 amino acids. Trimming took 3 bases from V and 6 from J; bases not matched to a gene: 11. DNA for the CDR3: TGCAGTGCTAGTCCCCGGACTAGCGGGGATTTGAAGACCCAGTACTTC. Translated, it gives CSASPRTSGDLKTQYF.

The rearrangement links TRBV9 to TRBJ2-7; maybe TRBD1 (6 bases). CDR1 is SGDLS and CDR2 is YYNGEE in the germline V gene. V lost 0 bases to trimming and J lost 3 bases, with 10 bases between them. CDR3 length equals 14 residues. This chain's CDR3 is CASSVGVGGYEQYF. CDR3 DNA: TGTGCCAGCAGCGTAGGAGTAGGGGGCTACGAGCAGTACTTC.

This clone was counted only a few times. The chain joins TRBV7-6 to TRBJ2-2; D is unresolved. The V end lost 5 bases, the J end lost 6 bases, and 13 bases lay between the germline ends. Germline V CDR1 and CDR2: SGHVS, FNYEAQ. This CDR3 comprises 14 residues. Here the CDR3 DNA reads TGTGCCAGCAGCCCAATCCACCGGGCCGGGGAGCTGTTTTTT. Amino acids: CASSPIHRAGELFF.

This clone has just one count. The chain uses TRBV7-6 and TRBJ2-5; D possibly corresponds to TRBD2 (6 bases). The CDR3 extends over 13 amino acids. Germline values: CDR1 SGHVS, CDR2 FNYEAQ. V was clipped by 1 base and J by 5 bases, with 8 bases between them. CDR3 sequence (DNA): TGTGCCAGCAGCTTAGTTGGAGGGGAGACCCAGTACTTC. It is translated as CASSLVGGETQYF.

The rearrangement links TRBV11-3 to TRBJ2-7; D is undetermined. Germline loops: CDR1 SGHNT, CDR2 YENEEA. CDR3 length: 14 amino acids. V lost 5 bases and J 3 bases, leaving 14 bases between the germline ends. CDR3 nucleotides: TGTGCCAGCAGCCCCCCCGCGGCGGTCTACGAGCAGTACTTC. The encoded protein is CASSPPAAVYEQYF.

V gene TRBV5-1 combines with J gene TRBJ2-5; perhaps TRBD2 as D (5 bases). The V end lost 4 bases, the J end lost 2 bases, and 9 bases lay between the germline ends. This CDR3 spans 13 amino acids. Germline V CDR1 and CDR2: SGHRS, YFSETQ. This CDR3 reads CASSTLAQETQYF. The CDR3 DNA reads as TGCGCCAGCAGCACGCTAGCACAAGAGACCCAGTACTTC.

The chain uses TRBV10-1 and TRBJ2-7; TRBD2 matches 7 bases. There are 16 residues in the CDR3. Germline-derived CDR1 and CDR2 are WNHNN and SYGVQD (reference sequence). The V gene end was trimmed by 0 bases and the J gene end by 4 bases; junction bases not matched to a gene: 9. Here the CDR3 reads CASSESMAASGYEQYF. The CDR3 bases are TGCGCCAGCAGTGAGTCGATGGCGGCTAGCGGATACGAGCAGTACTTC.

CDR3 amino acids: CASSQDRGGLSEQYF. The CDR3 DNA reads TGCGCCAGCAGCCAAGATAGGGGGGGGCTGAGCGAGCAGTACTTC. The V and J genes are TRBV4-3 and TRBJ2-7, with a weak D call TRBD2 (7 bases). Per germline, CDR1 LGHNA and CDR2 YSLEER. The CDR3 has 15 amino acids. V lost 0 bases, J lost 6 bases, and 15 bases lay in between.

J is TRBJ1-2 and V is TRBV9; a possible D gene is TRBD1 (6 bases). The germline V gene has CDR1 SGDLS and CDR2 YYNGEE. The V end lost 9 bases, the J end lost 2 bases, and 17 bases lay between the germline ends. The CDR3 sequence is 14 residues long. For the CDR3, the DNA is TGTGCCACCCGCGGAGGGGGGGGCAACTATGGCTACACCTTC. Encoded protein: CATRGGGGNYGYTF.